This entry lists 2 T cell receptor beta chains sequenced from one sample in a study of T cells after yellow fever vaccination (dated by TCRdb to about 2019). Libraries were built with 5' RACE. The sequencer was an Illumina NovaSeq 6000. TCRdb's own reprocessing of the public reads used fastp at Q25 and MiXCR and kept productive beta chains. Each entry merges the rows of one CDR3 protein and shows their most common DNA and genes. A total of a few hundred thousand distinct CDR3 sequences appear in this sample, around 12% of them only once. 3% to 4% of the sample belongs to the ten largest clones. The meaning of the sample's treatment or condition label: live attenuated yellow fever vaccine strain. The sample consisted of CD4+ T cells sorted from PBMCs, taken 15 days after the yellow fever booster vaccination. These receptors came from a man younger than 30 who received the YFV17D yellow fever vaccine.

This rearrangement joins TRBV5-5 to TRBJ1-2; 7 bases match TRBD1. Germline CDR1 reads SGHKS; CDR2 reads YYEKEE (reference sequence). V trimming: 3 bases; J trimming: 2 bases; junction bases outside the gene matches: 7. The CDR3 loop spans 15 amino acids. Written as DNA, the CDR3 is TGTGCCAGCAGCTACTCCTACAGGGGCAACTATGGCTACACCTTC. It specifies CASSYSYRGNYGYTF.

This clonotype was recorded many times. The rearrangement joins TRBV20-1 to TRBJ2-3, with TRBD2 matching 8 bases. CDR1 and CDR2 from the germline V gene are DFQATT and SNEGSKA (reference sequence). This CDR3 region has 13 residues. CDR3: CRPGAGDTDTQYF. Here the CDR3 DNA reads TGCAGGCCAGGAGCGGGGGACACAGATACGCAGTATTTT.